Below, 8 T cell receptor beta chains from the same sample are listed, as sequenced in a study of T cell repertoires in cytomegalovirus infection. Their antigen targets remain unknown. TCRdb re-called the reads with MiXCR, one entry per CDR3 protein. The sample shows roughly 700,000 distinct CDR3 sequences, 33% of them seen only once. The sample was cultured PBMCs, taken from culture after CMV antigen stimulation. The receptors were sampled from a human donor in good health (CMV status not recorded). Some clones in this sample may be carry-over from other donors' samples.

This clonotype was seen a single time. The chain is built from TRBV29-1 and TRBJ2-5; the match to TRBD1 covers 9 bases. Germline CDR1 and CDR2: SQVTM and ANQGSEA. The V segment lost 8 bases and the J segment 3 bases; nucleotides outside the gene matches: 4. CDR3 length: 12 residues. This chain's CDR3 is CSSTGGEETQYF. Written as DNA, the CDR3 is TGCAGCTCCACAGGGGGCGAAGAGACCCAGTACTTC.

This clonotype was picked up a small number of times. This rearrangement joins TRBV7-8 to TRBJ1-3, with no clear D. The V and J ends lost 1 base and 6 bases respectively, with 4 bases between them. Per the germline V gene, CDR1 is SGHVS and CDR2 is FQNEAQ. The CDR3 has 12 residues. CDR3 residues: CASSLETNTIYF. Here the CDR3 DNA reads TGTGCCAGCAGCTTAGAAACAAACACCATATATTTT. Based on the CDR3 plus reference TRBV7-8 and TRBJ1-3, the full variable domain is GAGVSQSPRYKVAKRGQDVALRCDPISGHVSLFWYQQALGQGPEFLTYFQNEAQLDKSGLPSDRFFAERPEGSVSTLKIQRTQQEDSAVYLCASSLETNTIYFGEGSWLTVV.

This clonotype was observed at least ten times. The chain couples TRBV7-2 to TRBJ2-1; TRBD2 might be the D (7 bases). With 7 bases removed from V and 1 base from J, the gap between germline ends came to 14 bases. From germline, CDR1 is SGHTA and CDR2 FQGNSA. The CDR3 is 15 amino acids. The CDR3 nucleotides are TGTGCCAGCACCCGGGGGGCCGGGTCCTACAATGAGCAGTTCTTC. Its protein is CASTRGAGSYNEQFF.

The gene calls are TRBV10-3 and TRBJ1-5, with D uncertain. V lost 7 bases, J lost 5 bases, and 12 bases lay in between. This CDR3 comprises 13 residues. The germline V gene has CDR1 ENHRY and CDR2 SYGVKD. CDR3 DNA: TGTGCCATCACCTCTCGCGAGGATCAGCCCCAGCATTTT. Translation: CAITSREDQPQHF.

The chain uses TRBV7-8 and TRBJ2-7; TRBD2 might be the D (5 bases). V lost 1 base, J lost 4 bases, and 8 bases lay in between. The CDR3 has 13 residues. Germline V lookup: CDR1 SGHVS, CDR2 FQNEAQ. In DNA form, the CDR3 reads TGTGCCAGCAGCTTAGTGTGGGAGTACGAGCAGTACTTC. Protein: CASSLVWEYEQYF.

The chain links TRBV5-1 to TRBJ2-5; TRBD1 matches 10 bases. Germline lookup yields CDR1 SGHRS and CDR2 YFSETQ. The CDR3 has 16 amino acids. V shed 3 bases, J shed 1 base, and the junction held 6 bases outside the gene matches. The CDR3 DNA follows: TGCGCCAGCAGCTCGACGACAGGGGGCGGCCAAGAGACCCAGTACTTC. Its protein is CASSSTTGGGQETQYF.

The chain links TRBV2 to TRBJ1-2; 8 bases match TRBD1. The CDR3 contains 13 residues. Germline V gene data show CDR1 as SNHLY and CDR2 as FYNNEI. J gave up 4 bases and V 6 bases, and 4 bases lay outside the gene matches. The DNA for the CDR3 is TGTGCCAGCAGAGGGACAGGCAGCTATGGCTACACCTTC. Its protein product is CASRGTGSYGYTF.

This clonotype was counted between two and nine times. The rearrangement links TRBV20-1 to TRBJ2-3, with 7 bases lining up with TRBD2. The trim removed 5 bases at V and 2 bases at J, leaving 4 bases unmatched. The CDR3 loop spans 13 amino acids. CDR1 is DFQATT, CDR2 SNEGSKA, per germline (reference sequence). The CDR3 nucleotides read TGCAGTGCTGTGCGGGGGTCCACAGATACGCAGTATTTT. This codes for CSAVRGSTDTQYF.